This T cell receptor (beta chain) was found in a study of T cell changes during pregnancy in multiple sclerosis. Libraries were prepared by immunoSEQ multiplex PCR; TCRdb keeps only in-frame clonotypes and omits some of them. Altogether tens of thousands of clones are present, 85% to 95% being singletons, with the ten largest covering about 0.95%. The material sequenced was peripheral blood, taken before pregnancy. The receptor's source is a female donor with multiple sclerosis, enrolled in a pregnancy study.

CDR3: CASRRTTGISYEQYF. As DNA, the CDR3 is TGCGCCAGCAGGCGAACGACAGGGATCTCCTACGAGCAGTACTTC. This chain joins TRBV5-1 and TRBJ2-7, with 7 bases aligning to TRBD1. CDR1 and CDR2 (germline): SGHRS, YFSETQ. V shed 5 bases, J shed 0 bases, and the junction held 8 bases outside the gene matches. The CDR3 has 15 amino acids.